This TCR beta chain emerged from a study of T cell responses to AZD1222 COVID-19 vaccine. The CDR3 sequence is 14 residues long. CDR1 and CDR2 (germline): LGHDT, YNNKEL (reference sequence). V was cut by 1 base and J by 5 bases, with 11 bases left in between. Data came from immunoSEQ multiplex PCR; TCRdb stores just in-frame clones and leaves some out. The sample carries some 150,000 clones, about 94% recorded once. The sequence derives from an adult in good health. Sequencing was performed on peripheral blood, taken on day 0 of AZD1222 vaccination. This sequence joins TRBV3-1 (or the pseudogene TRBV3-2) and TRBJ2-5; no clear D gene. The CDR3 region has the DNA TGTGCCAGCAGCCAAGGGCCGAACGGGGAGACCCAGTACTTC. This sequence encodes CASSQGPNGETQYF.